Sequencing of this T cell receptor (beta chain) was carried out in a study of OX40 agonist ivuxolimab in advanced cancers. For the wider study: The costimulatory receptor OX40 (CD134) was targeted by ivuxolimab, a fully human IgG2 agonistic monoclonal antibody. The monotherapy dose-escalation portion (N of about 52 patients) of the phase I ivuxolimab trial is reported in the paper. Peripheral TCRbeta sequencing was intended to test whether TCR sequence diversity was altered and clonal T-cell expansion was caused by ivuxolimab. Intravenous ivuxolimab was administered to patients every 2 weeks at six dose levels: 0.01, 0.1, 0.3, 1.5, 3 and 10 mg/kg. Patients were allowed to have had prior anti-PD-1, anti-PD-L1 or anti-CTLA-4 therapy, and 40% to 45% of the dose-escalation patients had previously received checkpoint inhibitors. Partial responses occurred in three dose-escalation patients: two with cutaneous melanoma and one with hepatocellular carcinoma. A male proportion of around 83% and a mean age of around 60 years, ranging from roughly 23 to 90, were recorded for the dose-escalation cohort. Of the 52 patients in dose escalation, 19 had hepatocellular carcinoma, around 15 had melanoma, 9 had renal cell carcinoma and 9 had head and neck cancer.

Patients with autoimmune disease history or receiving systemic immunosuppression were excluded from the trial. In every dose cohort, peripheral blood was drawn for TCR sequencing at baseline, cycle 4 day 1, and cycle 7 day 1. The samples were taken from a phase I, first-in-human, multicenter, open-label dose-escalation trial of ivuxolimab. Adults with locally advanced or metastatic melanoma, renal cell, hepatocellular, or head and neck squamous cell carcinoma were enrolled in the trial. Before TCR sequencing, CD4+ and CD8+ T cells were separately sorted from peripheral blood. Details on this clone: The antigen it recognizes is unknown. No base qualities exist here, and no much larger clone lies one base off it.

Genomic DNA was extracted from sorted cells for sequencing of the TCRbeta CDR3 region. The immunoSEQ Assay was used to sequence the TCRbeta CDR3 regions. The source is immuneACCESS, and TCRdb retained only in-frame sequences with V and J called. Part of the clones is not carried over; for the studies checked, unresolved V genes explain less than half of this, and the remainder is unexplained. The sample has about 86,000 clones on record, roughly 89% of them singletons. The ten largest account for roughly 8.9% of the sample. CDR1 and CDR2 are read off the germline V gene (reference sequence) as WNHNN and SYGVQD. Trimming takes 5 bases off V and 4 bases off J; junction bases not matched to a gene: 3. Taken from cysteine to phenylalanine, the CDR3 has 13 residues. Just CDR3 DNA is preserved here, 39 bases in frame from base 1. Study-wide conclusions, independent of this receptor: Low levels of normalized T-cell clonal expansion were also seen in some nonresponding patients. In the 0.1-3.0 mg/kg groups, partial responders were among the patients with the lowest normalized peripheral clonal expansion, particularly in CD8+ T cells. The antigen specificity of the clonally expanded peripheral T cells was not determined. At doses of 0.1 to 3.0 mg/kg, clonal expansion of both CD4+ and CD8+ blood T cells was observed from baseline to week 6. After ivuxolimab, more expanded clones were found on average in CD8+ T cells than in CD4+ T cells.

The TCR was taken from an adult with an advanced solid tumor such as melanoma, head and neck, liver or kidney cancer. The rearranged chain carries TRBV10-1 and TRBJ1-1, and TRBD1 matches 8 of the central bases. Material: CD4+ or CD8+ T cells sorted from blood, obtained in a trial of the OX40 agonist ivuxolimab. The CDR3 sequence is CASSPTGVTEAFF. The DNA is TGCGCCAGCAGTCCGACAGGGGTCACTGAAGCTTTCTTT.